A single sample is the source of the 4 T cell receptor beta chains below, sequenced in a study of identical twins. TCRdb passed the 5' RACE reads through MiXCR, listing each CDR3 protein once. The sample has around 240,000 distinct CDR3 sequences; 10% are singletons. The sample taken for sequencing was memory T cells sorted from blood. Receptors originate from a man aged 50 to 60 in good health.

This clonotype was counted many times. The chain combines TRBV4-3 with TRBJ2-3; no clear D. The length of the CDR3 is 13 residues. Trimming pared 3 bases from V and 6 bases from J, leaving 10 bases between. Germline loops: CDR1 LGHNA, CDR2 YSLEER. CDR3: CASSQRTEDTQYF. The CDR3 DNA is TGCGCCAGCAGCCAGCGGACGGAGGATACGCAGTATTTT.

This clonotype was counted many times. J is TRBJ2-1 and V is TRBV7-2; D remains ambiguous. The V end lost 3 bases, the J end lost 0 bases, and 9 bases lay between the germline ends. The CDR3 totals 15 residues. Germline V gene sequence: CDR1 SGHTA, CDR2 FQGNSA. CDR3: CASSFSPYSYNEQFF. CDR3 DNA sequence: TGTGCCAGCAGCTTTTCCCCTTACTCCTACAATGAGCAGTTCTTC.

CDR3 bases: TGTGCCAGCATGACCGGGGTAGAGACCCAGTACTTC. It yields the protein CASMTGVETQYF. This rearrangement joins TRBV7-9 to TRBJ2-5; the D gene is possibly TRBD2 (5 bases). Trimming took 7 bases from V and 4 from J, leaving 10 bases between them. Germline V gives CDR1 SEHNR, CDR2 FQNEAQ (reference sequence). This CDR3 has 12 residues.

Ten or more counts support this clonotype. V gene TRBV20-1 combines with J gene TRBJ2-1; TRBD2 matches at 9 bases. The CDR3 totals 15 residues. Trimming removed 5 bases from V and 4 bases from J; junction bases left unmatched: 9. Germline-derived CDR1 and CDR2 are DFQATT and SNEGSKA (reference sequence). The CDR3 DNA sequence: TGCAGTGCTGTCCCGGGGGCGGGGGGGTACAATGAGCAGTTCTTC. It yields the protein CSAVPGAGGYNEQFF.